This is a list of T cell receptor beta chains from one sample in a study of graft-versus-host responses after intestinal transplantation. Produced via immunoSEQ multiplex PCR; TCRdb's table is partial and in-frame only. The table has roughly 100,000 clones, approximately 93% seen once; the top ten hold 1% to 1.5%. The antigens of these receptors remain unknown. The sequencing here drew on unstimulated CD8+ T cells sorted from spleen or lymph node cells, taken before intestinal transplant. The receptor source for this set is a human donor who received an intestinal transplant. Each CDR3 is given without its conserved first and last residue.

v_call	j_call	cdr3_aa
TRBV11-2	TRBJ2-3	ASSLAGLTDTQY
TRBV7-9	TRBJ2-5	ASSLSTQETQY
TRBV28	TRBJ2-4	ASSSHADLAKNIQY
TRBV27	TRBJ1-5	ASSLGGGNQPQH
TRBV4-1	TRBJ1-2	ASSQVQGGGYT
TRBV7-9	TRBJ2-7	ASSSDVPPYEQY
TRBV28	TRBJ2-3	ASSPGDRPSTDTQY
TRBV27	TRBJ1-2	ASWRAGYGYT
TRBV11-3	TRBJ2-7	ASSLTANSYEQY
TRBV27	TRBJ1-2	ASSPGGGTYGYT
TRBV10-3	TRBJ2-7	AISDQGPYEQY
TRBV11-2	TRBJ2-2	ASSSPGKNTGELF
TRBV5-6	TRBJ2-7	ASSLRTGIAYEQY
TRBV7-3	TRBJ2-2	ASSFSRLGGELF
TRBV9	TRBJ1-1	ASSPIAGTEAF
TRBV9	TRBJ2-5	ASSALDGGTQY
TRBV7-9	TRBJ2-7	ASSRQGPYEQY
TRBV13	TRBJ2-1	ASQGLNNEQF
TRBV19	TRBJ2-2	ASSIDGANTGELF
TRBV27	TRBJ1-1	ASSQGAGYTEAF
TRBV5-6	TRBJ2-5	ASSLLGQVKEETQY
TRBV14	TRBJ1-2	ASSLSWTGGNYGYT
TRBV4-1	TRBJ2-7	ASSPPGADEQY
TRBV13	TRBJ1-5	ASSSGNQPQH
TRBV7-9	TRBJ2-7	ASSSTLGNEQY
TRBV27	TRBJ2-7	ASSEGDRPYEQY
TRBV2	TRBJ2-5	AGYLVFGPKTQY